Included here is one T cell receptor beta chain sequence, with context. This clone appeared a single time. Its specific antigen is unknown. Base qualities are missing; no much larger clone stands one base away. The sample is drawn from a study of blood T cell repertoires in COVID-19 (dated by TCRdb to the early 2020s). General notes on the study: Samples from collaborators originated in the United States, Italy and Spain and spanned both the acute and convalescent phases of COVID-19. Samples were obtained from the ongoing ImmuneRACE study (first 160 participants) and from over 1,000 subjects provided by 6 global collaborators. The material from the prospective study consisted of cDNA or gDNA derived from T cells, B-cell-depleted T cells, or PBMCs. Sample metadata almost always included a de-identified subject ID, COVID-19 status, age in years and sex. The dataset comprised deeply sampled blood TCRbeta repertoires from subjects exposed to, actively infected with, or recovered from COVID-19. A freely available public database, intended as a resource for researchers studying the immune response to SARS-CoV-2, is where the repertoires were released. Where HLA class I and class II types were available, the types were taken from metadata supplied by the sample provider, not from assay-based typing.

Each collaborating institution followed its own protocols to collect whole blood in K2EDTA tubes. For TCRbeta analysis, collaborators shipped samples in one of three forms: frozen whole blood, isolated PBMCs, or DNA extracted from either of those sample types. Study-level results and caveats: The quantity of clinical and demographic metadata differed by source and by participant and was supplied without curation.

TCRbeta CDR3 regions were amplified from genomic DNA using the immunoSEQ Assay, a bias-controlled multiplex PCR. The original methods were these. Within the assay, amplification of reference gene primers was used to estimate how many nucleated cells each sample contained. To quantify the absolute abundance of each unique TCRbeta CDR3 rearrangement, sequence reads were collapsed and filtered. For each sample, productive Simpson clonality was calculated as the square root of Simpson's diversity index over productive rearrangements. TCRdb stores this immuneACCESS table with in-frame sequences only. Part of the clones is absent; in the studies checked, under half of the shortfall reflects unresolved V genes, and no reason is known for the rest. That table gives V, J and clone size, and the DNA gave D and trimming. The sample table lists just over 70,000 clones, roughly 89% of them with a count of one. Of the sample, around 9% is held by the ten largest clones.

The receptor was derived from a human donor in a cohort sampled during active COVID-19. Sequences were obtained from peripheral blood.

The CDR3 reads CASSHIRGSNATEAFF. The DNA sequence is as follows: TGTGCCAGCAGCCATATAAGGGGGTCCAATGCCACTGAAGCTTTCTTT. The sequence joins TRBV7-2 to TRBJ1-1; the best D guess is TRBD1, with 6 bases matching. The germline V gene encodes CDR1 SGHTA and CDR2 FQGNSA. A distance of 20 bases separates the germline ends of V and J, which lose 5 bases and 4 bases respectively. The CDR3 starts with the cysteine, ends with the phenylalanine, and has 16 residues. The only DNA kept is the CDR3, 48 bases in frame from the first base.